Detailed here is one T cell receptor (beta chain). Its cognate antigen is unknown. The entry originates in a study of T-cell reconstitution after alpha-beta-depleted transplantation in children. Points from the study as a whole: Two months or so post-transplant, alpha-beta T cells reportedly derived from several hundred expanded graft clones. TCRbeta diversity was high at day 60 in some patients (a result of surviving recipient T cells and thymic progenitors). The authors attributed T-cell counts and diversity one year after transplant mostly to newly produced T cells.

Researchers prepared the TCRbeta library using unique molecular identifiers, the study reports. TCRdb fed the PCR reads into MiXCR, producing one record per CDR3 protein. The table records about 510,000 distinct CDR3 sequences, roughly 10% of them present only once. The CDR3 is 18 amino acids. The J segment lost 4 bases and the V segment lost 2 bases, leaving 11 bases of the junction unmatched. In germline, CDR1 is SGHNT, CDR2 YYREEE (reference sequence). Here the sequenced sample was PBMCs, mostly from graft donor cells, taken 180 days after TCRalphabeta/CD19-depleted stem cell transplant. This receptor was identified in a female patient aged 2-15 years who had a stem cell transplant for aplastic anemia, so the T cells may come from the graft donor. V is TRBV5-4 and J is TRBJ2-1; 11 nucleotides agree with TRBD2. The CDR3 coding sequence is TGTGCCAGCAGCTTACGGTCGGGGACTAGCGGAATTTACAATGAGCAGTTCTTC. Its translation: CASSLRSGTSGIYNEQFF. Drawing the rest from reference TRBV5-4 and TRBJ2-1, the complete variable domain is ETGVTQSPTHLIKTRGQQVTLRCSSQSGHNTVSWYQQALGQGPQFIFQYYREEENGRGNFPPRFSGLQFPNYSSELNVNALELDDSALYLCASSLRSGTSGIYNEQFFGPGTRLTVL.